Below, 20 T cell receptor beta chains from the same sample are listed, as sequenced in a study of Tregs in tolerant kidney transplant recipients. Recipients received nonmyeloablative bone marrow transplants from related graft donors, with transient mixed chimerism. Clones were sequenced by immunoSEQ multiplex PCR, and TCRdb holds only the in-frame ones, with some missing. The sample yields tens of thousands of clones, more than 85% seen once. Specimen: CD4+ T cells from blood (PBMCs), collected 24 months after the transplant. The receptors were sampled from a human patient who received a combined kidney and bone marrow transplant. Some T cells may arise from the graft donor.

The chain has TRBV4-2 and TRBJ1-2, with 10 bases aligning to TRBD1. Germline loops: CDR1 LGHNA, CDR2 YNFKEQ. The CDR3 loop spans 19 amino acids. V shed 0 bases and J 0 bases; nucleotides not matched to a gene: 10. CDR3 sequence reads: CASSQEGGTGVGANYGYTF. In nucleotides, the CDR3 is TGTGCCAGCAGCCAAGAAGGTGGGACAGGGGTGGGGGCTAACTATGGCTACACCTTC.

The chain carries TRBV10-3 and TRBJ2-1; D possibly corresponds to TRBD2 (6 bases). Germline V CDR1 and CDR2: ENHRY, SYGVKD. The CDR3 spans 15 residues. Trimming cost V 2 bases and J 4 bases, with 12 bases left between them. CDR3: CAISERGTSYNEQFF. The CDR3 DNA sequence: TGTGCCATCAGTGAGCGCGGGACGTCTTACAATGAGCAGTTCTTC.

This clone was counted a single time. Mismatch with germline at one junction end may stem from a read error. Other DNA sequences in the same sample also yield this CDR3. The chain links TRBV23-1 to TRBJ2-6; 10 positions match TRBD1. TRBV23-1 is given ORF status, its function remaining uncertain. CDR3 length: 18 residues. The CDR3 spells CASSQPGQGNSGANVLTF. Here the CDR3 DNA reads TGCGCCAGCAGTCAACCGGGACAGGGGAACTCTGGGGCCAACGTCTTGACTTTC.

The rearrangement uses TRBV10-3 and TRBJ2-1; 8 bases line up with TRBD1. Germline V gives CDR1 ENHRY, CDR2 SYGVKD. The V and J ends lost 11 bases and 4 bases, in that order; junction bases with no gene match: 10. The CDR3 length is 14 residues. In DNA form, the CDR3 reads TGTGCCTCACAGGGGGAACTAGCTTACAATGAGCAGTTCTTC. This encodes CASQGELAYNEQFF.

This clone was recorded a few times. This chain uses TRBV7-2 with TRBJ1-6; maybe TRBD1 (5 bases). Germline V gene sequence: CDR1 SGHTA, CDR2 FQGNSA. V lost 2 bases and J 7 bases, leaving 9 bases between the germline ends. The CDR3 runs to 14 residues. CDR3 loop: CASSLSPGNSPLHF. CDR3 nucleotide sequence: TGTGCCAGCAGCTTATCCCCAGGGAATTCACCCCTCCACTTT.

The chain is built from TRBV7-9 and TRBJ1-4; no definite D call. V was shortened by 2 bases and J by 0 bases, with 13 bases between the two germline ends. The CDR3 is made up of 17 amino acids. In germline, CDR1 is SEHNR, CDR2 FQNEAQ (reference sequence). Here the CDR3 DNA reads TGTGCCAGCAGCTTATTTGGAGGGCTTGCAACTAATGAAAAACTGTTTTTT. Its protein product is CASSLFGGLATNEKLFF.

The chain links TRBV28 to TRBJ2-7; TRBD1 agrees at 9 bases. Germline assignment: CDR1 MDHEN and CDR2 SYDVKM. With 8 bases clipped from V and 2 bases from J, the junction kept 10 bases outside the gene matches. The CDR3 is 15 amino acids. The CDR3 reads CASEGVDRGPYEQYF. CDR3 nucleotide sequence: TGTGCCAGCGAAGGCGTGGACAGGGGCCCCTACGAGCAGTACTTC.

The V and J genes are TRBV5-4 and TRBJ1-2; TRBD1 matches at 8 bases. V lost 0 bases and J lost 1; bases outside the gene matches: 8. Germline lookup yields CDR1 SGHNT and CDR2 YYREEE (reference sequence). There are 17 residues in the CDR3. CDR3 in amino acids: CASSLDDRGRDNYGYTF. CDR3 DNA: TGTGCCAGCAGCTTGGACGACAGGGGACGGGATAACTATGGCTACACCTTC.

This chain uses TRBV4-3 with TRBJ2-7; 8 bases map to TRBD1. CDR1 and CDR2 from the germline V gene are LGHNA and YSLEER. V lost 1 base and J lost 6; bases outside the gene matches: 20. The CDR3 consists of 19 residues. The CDR3 coding sequence is TGCGCCAGCAGCCAAGTCCTCGGACAGGGTACTCATTTGTCCGGCGAGCAGTACTTC. Residues: CASSQVLGQGTHLSGEQYF.

CDR3 DNA sequence: TGTGCCAGCGCACCTCCCGGACTCGACACTGAAGCTTTCTTT. Protein: CASAPPGLDTEAFF. This chain uses TRBV7-2 with TRBJ1-1; no clear D gene. Trimming removed 8 bases at V and 3 bases at J, with 16 bases between. The CDR3 totals 14 residues. Per germline, CDR1 SGHTA and CDR2 FQGNSA.

In its sample, this clone was seen a few times. The V and J genes are TRBV19 and TRBJ1-1, with 7 bases that match TRBD1. CDR1 is LNHDA, CDR2 SQIVND, per germline (reference sequence). J lost 7 bases, V lost 3 bases, and 8 bases had no gene match. CDR3 length: 14 amino acids. CDR3 sequence (DNA): TGTGCCAGTAGTATGGGGCCGACAGGGAGTGAAGCTTTCTTT. Translation: CASSMGPTGSEAFF.

CDR3 loop: CATSRDASGTYEQYF. CDR3 nucleotide sequence: TGTGCCACCAGCAGAGATGCTAGCGGAACCTACGAGCAGTACTTC. The chain uses TRBV15 and TRBJ2-7, with 7 bases fitting TRBD2. Germline CDR1 and CDR2: LNHNV and YYDKDF (reference sequence). Trimming at V came to 0 bases and at J to 2 bases, leaving 4 bases not matched to a gene. The CDR3 runs to 15 residues.

The chain has TRBV12-5 and TRBJ1-1; D not certain. V was shortened by 1 base and J by 6 bases, with 6 bases between the two germline ends. This CDR3 has 12 amino acids. Germline V gives CDR1 LGHNT, CDR2 FRNRAP. CDR3 sequence: CASGLARAEAFF. As DNA, the CDR3 is TGTGCTAGTGGTTTGGCAAGAGCTGAAGCTTTCTTT.

The V and J genes are TRBV19 and TRBJ1-6; possibly TRBD1 for D (5 bases). Germline assignment: CDR1 LNHDA and CDR2 SQIVND (reference sequence). Trimming took 5 bases from V and 5 from J, leaving 13 bases between them. The CDR3 sequence is 15 residues long. This chain's CDR3 is CASSVQGGDNSPLHF. CDR3 sequence (DNA): TGTGCCAGTAGTGTGCAGGGAGGGGATAATTCACCCCTCCACTTT.

Details on this clone: Distinct nucleotide sequences in the sample also encode this CDR3. The rearrangement links TRBV5-1 to TRBJ2-3; TRBD1 matches 8 bases. CDR3 length equals 17 residues. The germline gives CDR1 SGHRS, CDR2 YFSETQ. V was clipped by 1 base and J by 3 bases; unmatched bases: 10. The CDR3 spells CASSLSKVTGVTDTQYF. The CDR3, as DNA: TGCGCCAGCAGCTTGTCGAAGGTGACAGGGGTTACAGATACGCAGTATTTT.

In this sample, this clone turned up once. The gene calls are TRBV18 and TRBJ1-2, with 8 bases fitting TRBD1. From germline, CDR1 is KGHSH and CDR2 LQKENI. The CDR3 spans 13 residues. With V trimmed by 6 bases and J by 9 bases, 9 bases remained unmatched. For the CDR3, the DNA is TGTGCCAGCTCGGCTGGACAGGGCTTTAGCTACACCTTC. It specifies CASSAGQGFSYTF.

The chain has TRBV19 and TRBJ2-1; 16 positions match TRBD2. The CDR3 runs 20 residues. Trimming at V came to 6 bases and at J to 3 bases, leaving 14 bases not matched to a gene. The germline V gene has CDR1 LNHDA and CDR2 SQIVND (reference sequence). DNA of the CDR3: TGTGCCAGTAGAAGATCGCAGGGACTAGCGGGAGGGCCCCGCTACAATGAGCAGTTCTTC. Protein: CASRRSQGLAGGPRYNEQFF.

This chain connects TRBV5-1 to TRBJ1-2; D may be TRBD1 (6 bases). CDR3 length: 15 residues. Deletions cut 4 bases from V and 3 bases from J, with 16 bases between. Germline V gives CDR1 SGHRS, CDR2 YFSETQ. The CDR3 nucleotides are TGCGCCAGCAGCCCGGAAACAGGGTTAGACTATGGCTACACCTTC. It translates to CASSPETGLDYGYTF. The full variable domain, with the rest looked up from reference TRBV5-1 and TRBJ1-2, is KAGVTQTPRYLIKTRGQQVTLSCSPISGHRSVSWYQQTPGQGLQFLFEYFSETQRNKGNFPGRFSGRQFSNSRSEMNVSTLELGDSALYLCASSPETGLDYGYTFGSGTRLTVV.

The chain uses TRBV6-1 and TRBJ2-2; 8 bases fit TRBD1. Germline V CDR1 and CDR2: MNHNS, SASEGT. The CDR3 is 12 residues long. V trimming: 6 bases; J trimming: 7 bases; junction bases outside the gene matches: 1. The CDR3 here is CASRQGGGELFF. Here the CDR3 DNA reads TGTGCCAGCAGACAGGGGGGCGGGGAGCTGTTTTTT.

The J gene is TRBJ1-2, the V gene TRBV7-9, with 9 bases matching TRBD1. CDR3 size: 16 residues. Germline trimming cut 2 bases from V and 5 bases from J; bases unmatched to any gene: 9. The germline CDR1 and CDR2 sequences are SEHNR and FQNEAQ (reference sequence). This CDR3 is CASSLNGDRGLYGYTF. In nucleotides, the CDR3 is TGTGCCAGCAGCTTAAACGGCGACAGGGGGTTGTATGGCTACACCTTC.